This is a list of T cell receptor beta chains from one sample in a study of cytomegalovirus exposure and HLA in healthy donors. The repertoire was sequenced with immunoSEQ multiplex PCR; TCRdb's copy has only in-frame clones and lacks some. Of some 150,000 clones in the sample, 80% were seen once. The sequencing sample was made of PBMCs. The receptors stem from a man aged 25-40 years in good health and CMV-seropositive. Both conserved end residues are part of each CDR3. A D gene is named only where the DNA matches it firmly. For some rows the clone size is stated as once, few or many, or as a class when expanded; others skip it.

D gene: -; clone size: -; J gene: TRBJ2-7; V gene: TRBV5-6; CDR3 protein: CASSLGRGSYEQYF; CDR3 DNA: TGTGCCAGCAGCTTGGGCCGGGGATCCTACGAGCAGTACTTC
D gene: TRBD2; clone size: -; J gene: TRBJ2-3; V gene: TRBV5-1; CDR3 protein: CASSPTSGGSTDTQYF; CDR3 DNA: TGCGCCAGCAGCCCCACTAGCGGGGGTAGCACAGATACGCAGTATTTT
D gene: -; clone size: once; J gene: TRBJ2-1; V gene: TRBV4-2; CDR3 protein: CASSHRGDNEQFF; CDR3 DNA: TGTGCCAGCAGCCACCGGGGTGACAATGAGCAGTTCTTC
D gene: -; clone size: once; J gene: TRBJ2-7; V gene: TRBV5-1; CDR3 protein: CASSLDPGNYEQYF; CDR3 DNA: TGCGCCAGCAGCTTGGACCCCGGGAACTACGAGCAGTACTTC
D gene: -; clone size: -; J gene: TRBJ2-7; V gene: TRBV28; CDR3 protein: CASSFSYEQYF; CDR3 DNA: TGTGCCAGCAGCTTTTCCTACGAGCAGTACTTC
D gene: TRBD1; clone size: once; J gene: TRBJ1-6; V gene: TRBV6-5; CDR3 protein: CASSSGQGTYNSPLHF; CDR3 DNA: TGTGCCAGCAGTTCCGGACAGGGAACCTATAATTCACCCCTCCACTTT
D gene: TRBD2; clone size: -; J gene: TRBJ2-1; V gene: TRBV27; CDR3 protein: CASSLSSLAGFDEQFF; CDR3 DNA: TGTGCCAGCAGTTTATCCTCACTAGCGGGATTCGATGAGCAGTTCTTC
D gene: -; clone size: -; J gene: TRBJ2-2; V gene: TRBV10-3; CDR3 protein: CAISGEGLARTGELFF; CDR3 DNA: TGTGCCATCAGTGGGGAAGGGCTAGCGCGGACCGGGGAGCTGTTTTTT
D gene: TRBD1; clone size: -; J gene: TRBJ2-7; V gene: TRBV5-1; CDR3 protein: CASAFGQGTYEQYF; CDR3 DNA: TGCGCCAGTGCTTTTGGACAGGGTACCTACGAGCAGTACTTC
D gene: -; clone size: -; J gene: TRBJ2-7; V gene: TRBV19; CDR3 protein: CASRSAWTGENEQYF; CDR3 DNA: TGTGCCAGTAGATCCGCTTGGACGGGAGAGAACGAGCAGTACTTC
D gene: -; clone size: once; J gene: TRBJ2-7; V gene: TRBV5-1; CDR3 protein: CASSAYPTYEQYF; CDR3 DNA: TGCGCCAGCAGCGCGTACCCTACCTACGAGCAGTACTTC
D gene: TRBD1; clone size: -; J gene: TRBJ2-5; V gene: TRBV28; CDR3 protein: CASSPGTEETQYF; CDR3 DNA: TGTGCCAGCAGCCCCGGGACAGAAGAGACCCAGTACTTC
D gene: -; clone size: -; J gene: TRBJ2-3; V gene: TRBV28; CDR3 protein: CASSGSDGPGPDTQYF; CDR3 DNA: TGTGCCAGCAGTGGGAGCGACGGGCCCGGGCCAGATACGCAGTATTTT
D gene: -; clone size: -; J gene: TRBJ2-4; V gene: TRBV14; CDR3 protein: CASSQAPWRTLRAKNIQYF; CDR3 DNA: TGTGCCAGCAGCCAAGCTCCGTGGAGGACCTTACGTGCCAAAAACATTCAGTACTTC
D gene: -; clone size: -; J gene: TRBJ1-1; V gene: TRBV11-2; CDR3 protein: CASSHTYRGSTEAFF; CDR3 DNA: TGTGCCAGCAGCCACACCTACCGGGGGTCCACTGAAGCTTTCTTT
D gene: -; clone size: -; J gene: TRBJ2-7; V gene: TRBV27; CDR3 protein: CASRYQGSYEQYF; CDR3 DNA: TGTGCCAGCAGGTATCAGGGTTCGTACGAGCAGTACTTC
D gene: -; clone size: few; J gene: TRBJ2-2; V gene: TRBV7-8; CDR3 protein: CASSFSVLSGFTGELFF; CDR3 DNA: TGTGCCAGCAGCTTCTCGGTTCTTAGCGGATTCACCGGGGAGCTGTTTTTT
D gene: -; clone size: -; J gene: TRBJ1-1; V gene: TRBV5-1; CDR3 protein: CASSLGTLRTEAFF; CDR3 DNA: TGCGCCAGCAGCTTAGGGACTTTAAGGACTGAAGCTTTCTTT
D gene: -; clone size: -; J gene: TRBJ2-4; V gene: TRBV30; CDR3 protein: CAWSVQGVGNIQYF; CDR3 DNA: TGTGCCTGGAGTGTACAAGGGGTTGGGAACATTCAGTACTTC
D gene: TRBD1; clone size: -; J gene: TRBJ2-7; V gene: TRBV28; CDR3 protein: CASTPTTGRTYEQYF; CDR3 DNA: TGTGCCAGCACCCCTACGACAGGGCGGACTTACGAGCAGTACTTC
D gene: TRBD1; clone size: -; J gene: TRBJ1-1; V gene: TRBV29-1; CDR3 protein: CSGTGDTEAFF; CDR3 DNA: TGCAGCGGGACAGGGGACACTGAAGCTTTCTTT
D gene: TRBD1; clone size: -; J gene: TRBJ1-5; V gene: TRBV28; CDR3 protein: CASSPSGQKQHF; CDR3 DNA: TGTGCCAGCAGTCCTTCGGGACAGAAACAGCATTTT
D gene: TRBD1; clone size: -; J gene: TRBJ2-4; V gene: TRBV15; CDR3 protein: CATSRAGTVKNIQYF; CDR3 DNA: TGTGCCACCAGCAGAGCTGGGACAGTCAAAAACATTCAGTACTTC
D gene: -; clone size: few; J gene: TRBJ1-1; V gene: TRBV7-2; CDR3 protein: CASSLVYGTEAFF; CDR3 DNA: TGTGCCAGCAGCTTAGTTTACGGGACTGAAGCTTTCTTT
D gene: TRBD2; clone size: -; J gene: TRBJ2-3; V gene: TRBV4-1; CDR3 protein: CASSQEEAGGPDTQYF; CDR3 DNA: TGCGCCAGCAGCCAAGAGGAGGCGGGAGGCCCAGATACGCAGTATTTT
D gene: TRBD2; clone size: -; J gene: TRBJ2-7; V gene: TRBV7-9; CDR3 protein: CASSLSGRGGEQYF; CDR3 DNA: TGTGCCAGCAGCCTTAGCGGGAGAGGAGGAGAGCAGTACTTC
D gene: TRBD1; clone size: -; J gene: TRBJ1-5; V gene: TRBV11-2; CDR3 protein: CASSLEVTGEDQPQHF; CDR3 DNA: TGTGCCAGCAGCTTAGAGGTCACAGGGGAGGATCAGCCCCAGCATTTT
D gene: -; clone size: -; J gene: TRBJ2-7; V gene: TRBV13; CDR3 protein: CASSSRFRDNTESGSNPSYEQYF; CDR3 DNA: TGTGCCAGCAGCTCAAGGTTCCGAGATAACACAGAAAGCGGATCAAACCCGAGCTACGAGCAGTACTTC
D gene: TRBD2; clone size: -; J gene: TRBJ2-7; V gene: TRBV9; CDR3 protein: CASRRWTSGRYEQYF; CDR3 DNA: TGTGCCAGCCGACGGTGGACTAGCGGGAGGTACGAGCAGTACTTC
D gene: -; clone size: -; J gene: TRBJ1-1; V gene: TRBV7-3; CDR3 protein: CASSSTLHTEAFF; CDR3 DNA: TGTGCCAGCAGCTCGACACTGCACACTGAAGCTTTCTTT
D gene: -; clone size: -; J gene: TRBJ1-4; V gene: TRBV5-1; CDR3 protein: CASSFNGGATNEKLFF; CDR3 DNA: TGCGCCAGCAGCTTTAACGGAGGGGCAACTAATGAAAAACTGTTTTTT
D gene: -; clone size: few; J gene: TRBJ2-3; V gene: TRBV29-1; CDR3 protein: CSVVRGTTDTQYF; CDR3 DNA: TGCAGCGTTGTCCGGGGGACGACAGATACGCAGTATTTT
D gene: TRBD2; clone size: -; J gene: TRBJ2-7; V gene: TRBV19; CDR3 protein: CASSMASGERNEQYF; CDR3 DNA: TGTGCCAGTAGTATGGCTAGCGGCGAGAGGAACGAGCAGTACTTC
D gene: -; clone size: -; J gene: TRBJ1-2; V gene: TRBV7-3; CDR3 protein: CASSPRGDSEYGYTF; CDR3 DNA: TGTGCCAGCAGCCCTCGTGGCGACAGCGAGTATGGCTACACCTTC
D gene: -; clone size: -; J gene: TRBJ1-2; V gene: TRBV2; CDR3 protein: CASSEERVNYGYTF; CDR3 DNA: TGTGCCAGCAGTGAGGAGAGGGTGAACTATGGCTACACCTTC
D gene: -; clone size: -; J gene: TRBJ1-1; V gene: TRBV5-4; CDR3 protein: CASSLGHLQRSWNTEAFF; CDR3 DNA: TGTGCCAGCAGCTTGGGCCATCTACAAAGGAGTTGGAACACTGAAGCTTTCTTT
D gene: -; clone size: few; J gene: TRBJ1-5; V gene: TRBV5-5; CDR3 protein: CASGPGLWPSEPQHF; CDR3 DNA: TGTGCCAGCGGCCCCGGACTGTGGCCGTCAGAGCCCCAGCATTTT
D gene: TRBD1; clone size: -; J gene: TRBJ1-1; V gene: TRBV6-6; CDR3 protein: CASTPLGTALNTEAFF; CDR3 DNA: TGTGCCAGCACCCCCTTAGGGACAGCACTGAACACTGAAGCTTTCTTT
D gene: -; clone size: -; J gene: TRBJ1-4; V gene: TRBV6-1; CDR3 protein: CARVTDRSNEKLFF; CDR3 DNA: TGTGCCAGGGTAACAGACAGGAGTAATGAAAAACTGTTTTTT
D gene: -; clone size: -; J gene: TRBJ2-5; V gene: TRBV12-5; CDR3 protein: CASGLIYQETQYF; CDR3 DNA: TGTGCTAGTGGTTTGATATACCAAGAGACCCAGTACTTC
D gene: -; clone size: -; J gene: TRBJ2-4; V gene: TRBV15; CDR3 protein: CATSPEGGGAAKNIQYF; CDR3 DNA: TGTGCCACCAGCCCTGAGGGGGGAGGGGCGGCCAAAAACATTCAGTACTTC
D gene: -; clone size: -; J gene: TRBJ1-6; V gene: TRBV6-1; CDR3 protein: CASSEALSDSPLHF; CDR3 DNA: TGTGCCAGCAGTGAAGCGCTTTCGGATTCACCCCTCCACTTT
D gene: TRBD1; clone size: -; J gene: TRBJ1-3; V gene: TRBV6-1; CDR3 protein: CASSTGGAGGNTIYF; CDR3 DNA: TGTGCCAGCAGTACAGGGGGCGCGGGTGGAAACACCATATATTTT
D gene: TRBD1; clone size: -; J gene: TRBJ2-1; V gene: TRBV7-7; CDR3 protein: CASSLGDSGEQFF; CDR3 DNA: TGTGCTAGCAGCTTAGGGGACAGTGGTGAGCAGTTCTTC
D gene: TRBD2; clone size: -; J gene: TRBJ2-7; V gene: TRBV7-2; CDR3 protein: CASSPGTSGPYEQYF; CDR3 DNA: TGTGCCAGCAGCCCCGGTACTAGCGGTCCCTACGAGCAGTACTTC
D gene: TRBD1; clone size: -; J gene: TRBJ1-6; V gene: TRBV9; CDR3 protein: CASSVEGGQNSPLHF; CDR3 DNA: TGTGCCAGCAGCGTAGAAGGGGGCCAAAATTCACCCCTCCACTTT
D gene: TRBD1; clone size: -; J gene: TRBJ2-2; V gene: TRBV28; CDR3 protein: CASSQNDRGYTGELFF; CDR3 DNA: TGTGCCAGCAGCCAAAACGACAGGGGATACACCGGGGAGCTGTTTTTT
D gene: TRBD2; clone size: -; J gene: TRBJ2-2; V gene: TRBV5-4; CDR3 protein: CASSHWTSGTGELFF; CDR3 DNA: TGTGCCAGCAGCCACTGGACTAGCGGCACCGGGGAGCTGTTTTTT
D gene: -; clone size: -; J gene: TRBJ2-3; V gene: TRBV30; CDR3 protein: CAWSLELIKQDTQYF; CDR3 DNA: TGTGCCTGGAGTCTGGAGCTAATCAAACAAGATACGCAGTATTTT
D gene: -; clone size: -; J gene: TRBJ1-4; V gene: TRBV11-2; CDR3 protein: CASSLEPEEKLFF; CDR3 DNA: TGTGCCAGCAGCTTAGAACCCGAGGAAAAACTGTTTTTT
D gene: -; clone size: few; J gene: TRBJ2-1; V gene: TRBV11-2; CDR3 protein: CASSMVLSLDEQFF; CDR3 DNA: TGTGCCAGCAGCATGGTACTTTCGCTCGATGAGCAGTTCTTC
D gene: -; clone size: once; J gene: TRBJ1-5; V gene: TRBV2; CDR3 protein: CASTSTGSNQPQHF; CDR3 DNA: TGTGCCAGCACCTCGACAGGTTCGAATCAGCCCCAGCATTTT
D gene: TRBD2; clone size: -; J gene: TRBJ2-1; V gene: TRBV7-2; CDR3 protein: CASSSPGLAGNNEQFF; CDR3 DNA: TGTGCCAGCAGCTCCCCGGGACTAGCGGGTAACAATGAGCAGTTCTTC
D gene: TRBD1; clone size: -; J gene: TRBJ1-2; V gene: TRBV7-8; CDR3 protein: CASSLRGGAYGYTF; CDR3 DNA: TGTGCCAGCAGCCTAAGAGGGGGCGCTTATGGCTACACCTTC